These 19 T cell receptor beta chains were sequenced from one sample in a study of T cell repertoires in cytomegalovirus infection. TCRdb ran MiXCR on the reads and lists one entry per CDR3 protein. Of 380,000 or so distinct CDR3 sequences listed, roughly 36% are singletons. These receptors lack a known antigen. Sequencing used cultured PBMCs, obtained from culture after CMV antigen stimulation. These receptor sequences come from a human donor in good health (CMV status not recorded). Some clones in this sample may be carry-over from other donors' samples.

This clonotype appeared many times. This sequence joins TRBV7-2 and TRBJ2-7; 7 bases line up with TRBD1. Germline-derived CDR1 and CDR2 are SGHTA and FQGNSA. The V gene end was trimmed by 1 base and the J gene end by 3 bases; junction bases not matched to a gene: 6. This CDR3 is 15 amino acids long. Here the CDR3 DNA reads TGTGCCAGCAGCTTAGTAGGGCAGGGGGACTACGAGCAGTACTTC. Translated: CASSLVGQGDYEQYF.

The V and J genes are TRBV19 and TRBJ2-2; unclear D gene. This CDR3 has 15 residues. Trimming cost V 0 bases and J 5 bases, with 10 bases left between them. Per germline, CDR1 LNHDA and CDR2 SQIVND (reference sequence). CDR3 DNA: TGTGCCAGTAGTATAGATCTCGATGGGACCGGGGAGCTGTTTTTT. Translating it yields CASSIDLDGTGELFF.

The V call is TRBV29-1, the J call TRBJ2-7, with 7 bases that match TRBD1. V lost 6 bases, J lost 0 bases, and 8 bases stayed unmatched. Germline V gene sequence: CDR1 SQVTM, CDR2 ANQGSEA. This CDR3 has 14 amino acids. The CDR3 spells CSVSDRVGSYEQYF. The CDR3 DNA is TGCAGCGTGTCCGACAGGGTAGGCTCCTACGAGCAGTACTTC.

As DNA, the CDR3 is TGCAGCCCGGCCTCTAGGGGGGGACGCTCCTACGAGCAGTACGTC. This sequence encodes CSPASRGGRSYEQYV. The chain has TRBV29-1 and TRBJ2-7; tentatively, D is TRBD2 (7 bases). CDR1 is SQVTM, CDR2 ANQGSEA, per germline. V lost 8 bases and J 0 bases, leaving 20 bases between the germline ends. The length of the CDR3 is 15 residues.

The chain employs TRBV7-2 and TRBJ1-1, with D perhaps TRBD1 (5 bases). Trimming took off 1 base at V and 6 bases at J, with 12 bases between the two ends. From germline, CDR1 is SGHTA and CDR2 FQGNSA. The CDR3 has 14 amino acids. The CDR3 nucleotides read TGTGCCAGCAGCTTAGAAGCAGGGCGCGCTGAAGCTTTCTTT. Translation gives CASSLEAGRAEAFF. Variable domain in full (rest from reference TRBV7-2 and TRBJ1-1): GAGVSQSPSNKVTEKGKDVELRCDPISGHTALYWYRQSLGQGLEFLIYFQGNSAPDKSGLPSDRFSAERTGGSVSTLTIQRTQQEDSAVYLCASSLEAGRAEAFFGQGTRLTVV.

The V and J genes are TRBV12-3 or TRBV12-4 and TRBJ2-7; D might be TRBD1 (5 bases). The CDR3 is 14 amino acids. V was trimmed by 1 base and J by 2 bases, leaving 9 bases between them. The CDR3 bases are TGTGCCAGCAGTTTAGACAGGCCTCCCTACGAGCAGTACTTC. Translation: CASSLDRPPYEQYF.

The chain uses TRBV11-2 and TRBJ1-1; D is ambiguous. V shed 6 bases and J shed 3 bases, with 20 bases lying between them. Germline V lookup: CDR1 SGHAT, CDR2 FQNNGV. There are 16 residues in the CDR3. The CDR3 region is CASSTTMRPYDTEAFF. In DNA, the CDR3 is TGTGCCAGCAGTACGACCATGAGACCCTACGACACTGAAGCTTTCTTT.

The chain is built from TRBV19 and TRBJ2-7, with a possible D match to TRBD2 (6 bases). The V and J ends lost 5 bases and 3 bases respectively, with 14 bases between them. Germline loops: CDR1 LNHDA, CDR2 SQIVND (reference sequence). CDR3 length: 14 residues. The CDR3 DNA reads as TGTGCCAGTAGTGCGGGACCGGCTGGCTACGAGCAGTACTTC. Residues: CASSAGPAGYEQYF. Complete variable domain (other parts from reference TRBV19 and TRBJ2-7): DGGITQSPKYLFRKEGQNVTLSCEQNLNHDAMYWYRQDPGQGLRLIYYSQIVNDFQKGDIAEGYSVSREKKESFPLTVTSAQKNPTAFYLCASSAGPAGYEQYFGPGTRLTVT.

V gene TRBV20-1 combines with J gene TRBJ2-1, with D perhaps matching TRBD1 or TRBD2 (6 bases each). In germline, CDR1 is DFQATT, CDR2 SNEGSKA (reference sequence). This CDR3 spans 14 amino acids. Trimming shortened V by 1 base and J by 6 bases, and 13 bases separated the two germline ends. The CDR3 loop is CSARVGGRINEQFF. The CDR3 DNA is TGCAGTGCTAGAGTAGGGGGGAGGATCAATGAGCAGTTCTTC.

CDR3 in DNA: TGTGCCAGCAGTTTTTTCGGACTAGCGGGAGGGACCGGGGAGCTGTTTTTT. Protein product: CASSFFGLAGGTGELFF. The chain recombines TRBV28 with TRBJ2-2, with 15 bases fitting TRBD2. Germline CDR1 and CDR2: MDHEN and SYDVKM. V was pared by 3 bases and J by 5 bases, with 4 bases of the junction left unmatched. This CDR3 has 17 amino acids. The full variable domain, rest sourced from reference TRBV28 and TRBJ2-2, is DVKVTQSSRYLVKRTGEKVFLECVQDMDHENMFWYRQDPGLGLRLIYFSYDVKMKEKGDIPEGYSVSREKKERFSLILESASTNQTSMYLCASSFFGLAGGTGELFFGEGSRLTVL.

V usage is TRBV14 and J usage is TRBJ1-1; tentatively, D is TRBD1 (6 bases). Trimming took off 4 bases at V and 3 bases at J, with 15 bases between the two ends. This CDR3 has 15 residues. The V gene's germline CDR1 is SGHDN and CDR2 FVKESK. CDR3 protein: CASSPWGGADTEAFF. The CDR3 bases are TGTGCCAGCAGCCCGTGGGGGGGGGCAGACACTGAAGCTTTCTTT.

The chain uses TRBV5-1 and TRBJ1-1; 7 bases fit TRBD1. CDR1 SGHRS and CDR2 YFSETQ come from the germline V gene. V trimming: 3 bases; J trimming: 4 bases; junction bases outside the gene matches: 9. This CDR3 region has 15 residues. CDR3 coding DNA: TGCGCCAGCAGCTCAAGGGCCTCAGGGGGCACTGAAGCTTTCTTT. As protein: CASSSRASGGTEAFF.

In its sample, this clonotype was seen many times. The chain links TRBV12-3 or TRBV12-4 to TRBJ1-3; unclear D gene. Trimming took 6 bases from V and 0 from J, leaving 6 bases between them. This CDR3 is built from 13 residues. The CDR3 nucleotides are TGTGCCAGCAGACAGAGCTCTGGAAACACCATATATTTT. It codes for CASRQSSGNTIYF.

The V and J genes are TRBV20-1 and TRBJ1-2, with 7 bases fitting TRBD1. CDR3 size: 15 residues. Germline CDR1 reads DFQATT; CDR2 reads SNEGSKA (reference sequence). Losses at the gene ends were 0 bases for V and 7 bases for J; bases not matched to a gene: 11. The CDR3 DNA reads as TGCAGTGCTAGAGATAGTAGCAGGGGGGAAGGTGGCTACACCTTC. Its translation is CSARDSSRGEGGYTF.

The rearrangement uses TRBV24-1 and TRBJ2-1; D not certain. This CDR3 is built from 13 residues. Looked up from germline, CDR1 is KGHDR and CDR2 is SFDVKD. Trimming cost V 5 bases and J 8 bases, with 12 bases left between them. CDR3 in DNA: TGTGCCACCAGTGGTCGGTTGGGCGATGAGCAGTTCTTC. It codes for CATSGRLGDEQFF.

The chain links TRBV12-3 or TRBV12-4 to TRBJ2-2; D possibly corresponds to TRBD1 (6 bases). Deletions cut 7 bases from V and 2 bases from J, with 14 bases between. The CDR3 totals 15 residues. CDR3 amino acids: CASKRAGANTGELFF. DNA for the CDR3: TGTGCCAGCAAGAGGGCAGGGGCTAACACCGGGGAGCTGTTTTTT.

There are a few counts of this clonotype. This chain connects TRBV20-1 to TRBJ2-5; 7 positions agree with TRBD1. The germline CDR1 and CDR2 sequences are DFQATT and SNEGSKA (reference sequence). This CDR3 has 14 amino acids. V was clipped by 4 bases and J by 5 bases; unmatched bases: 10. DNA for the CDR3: TGCAGTGCTACCGACAACAGGGGTCGGGAGACCCAGTACTTC. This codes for CSATDNRGRETQYF.

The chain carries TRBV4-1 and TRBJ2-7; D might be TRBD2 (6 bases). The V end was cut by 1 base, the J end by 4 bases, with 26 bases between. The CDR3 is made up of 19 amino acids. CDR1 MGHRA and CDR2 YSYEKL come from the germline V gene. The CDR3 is CASSQAGGGGQGEPYEQYF. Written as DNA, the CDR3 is TGCGCCAGCAGCCAAGCCGGGGGAGGCGGGCAAGGAGAGCCATACGAGCAGTACTTC.

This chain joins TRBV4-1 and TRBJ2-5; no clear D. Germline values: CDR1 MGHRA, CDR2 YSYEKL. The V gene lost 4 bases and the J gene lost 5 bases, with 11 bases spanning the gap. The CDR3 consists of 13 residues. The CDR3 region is CASSRNLGETQYF. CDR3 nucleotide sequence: TGCGCCAGCAGCCGTAACCTGGGGGAGACCCAGTACTTC.